A selection of T cell receptor beta chains follows, all from one sample in a study of blood T cell repertoires in COVID-19. The assay was immunoSEQ multiplex PCR, and TCRdb's table has in-frame clones only and misses some. The table lists roughly 150,000 clones, 84% of them singletons, with about a tenth in the top ten. Sequencing was performed on peripheral blood. The source of these receptors is a man in his 70s with active or convalescent COVID-19. Each CDR3 is given with its conserved first and last residue. The D gene is left open where the match is weak. Clone size is shown for a subset of rows, as once, few, many or a class of expanded clone.

TRBJ2-5 . TRBV9 . CASSVDSQETQYF TGTGCCAGCAGCGTAGACAGCCAAGAGACCCAGTACTTC
TRBJ2-2 . TRBV12-3/TRBV12-4 . CASSTASGELFF TGTGCCAGCAGCACAGCCTCCGGGGAGCTGTTTTTT
TRBJ2-5 . TRBV3-1/TRBV3-2 . CASSPRAGTRKETQYF TGTGCCAGCAGCCCCCGAGCCGGGACTCGCAAAGAGACCCAGTACTTC
TRBJ1-5 . TRBV19 TRBD1 CASRDRATQPQHF TGTGCCAGTAGGGACAGGGCGACCCAGCCCCAGCATTTT
TRBJ1-5 few TRBV2 TRBD1 CASTLLGQGDQPQHF TGTGCCAGCACCTTGCTTGGACAGGGTGATCAGCCCCAGCATTTT
TRBJ1-1 . TRBV28 . CASSFIENTEAFF TGTGCCAGCAGTTTCATAGAAAACACTGAAGCTTTCTTT
TRBJ1-2 . TRBV7-2 . CASSLSTAQGYGYTF TGTGCCAGCAGCTTATCGACAGCTCAGGGCTATGGCTACACCTTC
TRBJ1-1 . TRBV10-2 . CASRPDRLNTEAFF TGCGCCAGCAGACCTGACAGGCTGAACACTGAAGCTTTCTTT
TRBJ2-1 once TRBV30 TRBD2 CAWGGLGNEQFF TGTGCCTGGGGCGGACTAGGGAATGAGCAGTTCTTC
TRBJ2-1 few TRBV27 . CASSLSYELRQFF TGTGCCAGCAGTCTGTCGTATGAGCTACGGCAGTTCTTC
TRBJ2-7 . TRBV2 . CASTHPRVYEQYF TGTGCCAGCACTCACCCACGGGTCTACGAGCAGTACTTC
TRBJ2-2 . TRBV7-2 . CASSPWTVHTGELFF TGTGCCAGCAGCCCGTGGACAGTCCACACCGGGGAGCTGTTTTTT
TRBJ2-5 . TRBV5-1 TRBD1 CASSSSGQQETQYF TGCGCCAGCAGCTCCTCGGGACAGCAAGAGACCCAGTACTTC
TRBJ2-1 . TRBV18 TRBD1 CASSNGAGGLEQFF TGTGCCAGCTCAAATGGGGCAGGGGGCTTGGAGCAGTTCTTC
TRBJ1-4 . TRBV24-1 . CATSEFSRVVGEKLFF TGTGCCACCAGTGAGTTCTCCAGGGTCGTGGGTGAAAAACTGTTTTTT
TRBJ2-5 . TRBV6-2/TRBV6-3 TRBD1 CASSRGPGQVQETQYF TGTGCCAGCAGCCGGGGACCGGGACAGGTTCAAGAGACCCAGTACTTC
TRBJ1-2 once TRBV28 TRBD1 CASSSRTGGNYGYTF TGTGCCAGCAGTTCCAGGACAGGGGGGAACTATGGCTACACCTTC
TRBJ2-7 . TRBV4-1 . CASSQGPTGNYEQYF TGCGCCAGCAGCCAAGGGCCGACAGGCAACTACGAGCAGTACTTC
TRBJ1-1 few TRBV4-2 . CASSRDDTPNTEAFF TGTGCCAGCAGCCGAGACGACACGCCGAACACTGAAGCTTTCTTT
TRBJ2-3 . TRBV7-2 TRBD2 CASSGRTSGGLGTQYF TGTGCCAGCAGCGGCAGGACTAGCGGGGGTTTAGGTACGCAGTATTTT
TRBJ1-5 few TRBV5-5 . CASSSQEFRTRYQPQHF TGTGCCAGCAGCTCCCAAGAGTTCCGGACAAGGTATCAGCCCCAGCATTTT
TRBJ2-3 . TRBV6-6 . CASSYSGGSTDTQYF TGTGCCAGCAGTTACTCTGGCGGCAGCACAGATACGCAGTATTTT
TRBJ1-1 few TRBV20-1 TRBD1 CSASRTGEAFF TGCAGTGCTAGTAGGACAGGGGAAGCTTTCTTT
TRBJ2-5 once TRBV18 TRBD2 CASSPPPSGGQETQYF TGTGCCAGCTCACCACCGCCTAGCGGGGGCCAAGAGACCCAGTACTTC
TRBJ2-7 . TRBV4-1 TRBD2 CASSQAGGRGEQYF TGCGCCAGCAGCCAAGCGGGAGGCCGTGGCGAGCAGTACTTC
TRBJ1-5 . TRBV6-2/TRBV6-3 . CASSYQGATGNQPQHF TGTGCCAGCAGTTATCAGGGCGCAACAGGGAATCAGCCCCAGCATTTT
TRBJ1-2 . TRBV5-4 TRBD1 CASSFDRDAYGYTF TGTGCCAGCAGTTTTGACAGGGATGCCTATGGCTACACCTTC
TRBJ1-1 . TRBV5-6 TRBD1 CASSLQGAVRNTEAFF TGTGCCAGCAGCTTGCAGGGGGCTGTACGGAACACTGAAGCTTTCTTT
TRBJ2-1 . TRBV7-9 TRBD2 CASSSRLAGEDNEQFF TGTGCCAGCAGCTCTCGACTAGCGGGAGAGGACAATGAGCAGTTCTTC
TRBJ2-3 . TRBV3-1/TRBV3-2 . CASSQSGDTQYF TGTGCCAGCAGCCAATCGGGGGATACGCAGTATTTT
TRBJ1-1 . TRBV2 . CASSAVKQGLGTEAFF TGTGCCAGCAGTGCAGTAAAACAGGGTTTGGGCACTGAAGCTTTCTTT
TRBJ2-7 . TRBV5-1 . CASSKTGFYEQYF TGCGCCAGCAGCAAAACAGGGTTCTACGAGCAGTACTTC
TRBJ1-2 . TRBV6-2/TRBV6-3 . CASSPGINYGYTF TGTGCCAGCAGCCCCGGGATTAACTATGGCTACACCTTC
TRBJ2-1 once TRBV5-1 TRBD1 CASSAGTAFPLGEQFF TGCGCCAGCAGCGCCGGGACAGCCTTCCCGCTGGGTGAGCAGTTCTTC
TRBJ1-3 . TRBV5-6 . CASSLGAGQYGNTIYF TGTGCCAGCAGCTTGGGGGCAGGACAGTATGGAAACACCATATATTTT
TRBJ1-5 . TRBV6-5 . CASTRGPNSNQPQHF TGTGCCAGCACGCGGGGACCTAATAGCAATCAGCCCCAGCATTTT
TRBJ1-5 . TRBV5-5 TRBD1 CASSGGTGVGNQPQHF TGTGCCAGCAGCGGGGGGACAGGGGTCGGCAATCAGCCCCAGCATTTT
TRBJ2-2 . TRBV5-1 TRBD1 CASSLVQGFGTGELFF TGCGCCAGCAGCTTGGTACAGGGGTTCGGCACCGGGGAGCTGTTTTTT
TRBJ2-1 . TRBV29-1 TRBD2 CSVGTLGREVNNEQFF TGCAGCGTTGGGACCCTGGGGCGGGAGGTCAACAATGAGCAGTTCTTC
TRBJ1-5 . TRBV30 . CASSWGPNQPQHF TGTGCCTCCTCGTGGGGGCCCAATCAGCCCCAGCATTTT
TRBJ2-1 few TRBV13 TRBD2 CASSLAGAGANEQFF TGTGCCAGCAGCTTAGCTGGGGCGGGAGCGAATGAGCAGTTCTTC
TRBJ1-2 once TRBV28 TRBD1 CASSYGGTGLYGYTF TGTGCCAGCAGTTACGGGGGGACAGGGCTATATGGCTACACCTTC
TRBJ1-4 . TRBV5-6 TRBD1 CASSTVDRVAEKLFF TGTGCCAGCAGCACCGTAGACAGGGTAGCTGAAAAACTGTTTTTT
TRBJ2-3 . TRBV5-1 TRBD2 CASSPRVSGADTQYF TGCGCCAGCAGCCCACGTGTTAGCGGGGCGGATACGCAGTATTTT
TRBJ2-7 . TRBV28 . CASRGTRYEQYF TGTGCCAGCCGCGGAACAAGATACGAGCAGTACTTC
TRBJ1-6 few TRBV23-1 . CASSQPGRRGSPLHF TGCGCCAGCAGTCAACCAGGGAGGCGCGGTTCACCCCTCCACTTT
TRBJ2-5 . TRBV5-1 TRBD1 CASSPPVGTGALETQYF TGCGCCAGCAGCCCTCCAGTGGGGACAGGCGCTCTAGAGACCCAGTACTTC
TRBJ2-5 . TRBV7-9 . CASSLAQGQQETQYF TGTGCCAGCAGCTTAGCGCAAGGACAGCAAGAGACCCAGTACTTC
TRBJ1-1 . TRBV2 . CASSPGGDTEAFF TGTGCCAGCAGCCCGGGGGGGGACACTGAAGCTTTCTTT
TRBJ2-1 . TRBV6-1 TRBD1 CASSAPGQGKNNEQFF TGTGCCAGCAGTGCCCCGGGACAGGGGAAAAACAATGAGCAGTTCTTC